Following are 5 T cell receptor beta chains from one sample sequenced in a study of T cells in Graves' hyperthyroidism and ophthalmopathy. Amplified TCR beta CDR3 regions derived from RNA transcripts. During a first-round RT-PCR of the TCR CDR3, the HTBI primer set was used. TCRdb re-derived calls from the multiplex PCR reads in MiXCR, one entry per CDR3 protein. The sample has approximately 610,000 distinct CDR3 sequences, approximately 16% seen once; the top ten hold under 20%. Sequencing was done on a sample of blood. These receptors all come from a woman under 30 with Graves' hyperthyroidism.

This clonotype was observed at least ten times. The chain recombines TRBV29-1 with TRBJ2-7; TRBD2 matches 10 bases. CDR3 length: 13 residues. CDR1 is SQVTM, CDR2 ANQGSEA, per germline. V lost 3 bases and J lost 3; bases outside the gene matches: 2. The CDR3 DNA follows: TGCAGCGTTGAGGGGACTAGCGTCTACGAGCAGTACTTC. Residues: CSVEGTSVYEQYF.

CDR3 sequence (DNA): TGTGCCAGCAGCGTCCGGACAGGGATGACCTCCTATAATTCACCCCTCCACTTT. Translation gives CASSVRTGMTSYNSPLHF. The V gene is TRBV7-2, the J gene TRBJ1-6, with 8 bases fitting TRBD1. V dropped 5 bases and J dropped 0; count of bases not matched to a gene: 9. Germline lookup yields CDR1 SGHTA and CDR2 FQGNSA. The CDR3 runs to 18 residues.

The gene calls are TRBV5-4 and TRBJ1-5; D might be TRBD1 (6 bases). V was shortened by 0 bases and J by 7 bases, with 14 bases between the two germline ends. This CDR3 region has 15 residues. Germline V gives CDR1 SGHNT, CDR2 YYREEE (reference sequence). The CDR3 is CASSLDGGLRQPQHF. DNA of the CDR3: TGTGCCAGCAGCTTGGATGGGGGGCTCCGGCAGCCCCAGCATTTT. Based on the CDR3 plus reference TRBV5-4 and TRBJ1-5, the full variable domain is ETGVTQSPTHLIKTRGQQVTLRCSSQSGHNTVSWYQQALGQGPQFIFQYYREEENGRGNFPPRFSGLQFPNYSSELNVNALELDDSALYLCASSLDGGLRQPQHFGDGTRLSIL.

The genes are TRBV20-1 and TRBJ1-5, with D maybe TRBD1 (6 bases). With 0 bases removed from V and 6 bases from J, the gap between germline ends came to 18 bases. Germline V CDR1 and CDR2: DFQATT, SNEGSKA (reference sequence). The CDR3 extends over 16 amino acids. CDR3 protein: CSARDPLQGSGQPQHF. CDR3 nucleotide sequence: TGCAGTGCTAGAGATCCCTTACAGGGCTCCGGTCAGCCCCAGCATTTT.

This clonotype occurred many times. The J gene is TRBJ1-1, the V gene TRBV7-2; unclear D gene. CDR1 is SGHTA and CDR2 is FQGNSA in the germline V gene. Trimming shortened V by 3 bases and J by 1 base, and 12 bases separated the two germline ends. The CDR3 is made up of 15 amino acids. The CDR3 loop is CASSFSVTGNTEAFF. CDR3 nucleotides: TGTGCCAGCAGCTTTAGCGTGACGGGGAACACTGAAGCTTTCTTT.